This T cell receptor beta chain was recovered during a study of blood T cell repertoires in COVID-19. Study context: Acute and convalescent COVID-19 specimens originated in the United States, Italy and Spain. Sources were T cells, B-cell-depleted T cells, or PBMCs; the material itself was cDNA or gDNA.

Germline V gives CDR1 SGDLS, CDR2 YYNGEE. The CDR3 runs 13 residues. The ends lost 3 bases at V and 2 bases at J; junction bases unmatched: 1. Per the original data handling: From reference gene primer amplification, estimates of nucleated cell counts were derived. Libraries were prepared by immunoSEQ multiplex PCR; TCRdb keeps only in-frame clonotypes and omits some of them. D and trimming were read from the DNA, whereas the V and J calls and clone size are those reported in that table. The sample lists approximately 260,000 clones, about nine tenths occurring once. The chain combines TRBV9 with TRBJ1-2; TRBD1 matches at 7 bases. The sequence came from a woman between 40 and 50 years old with acute or convalescent COVID-19. Sample: peripheral blood. The CDR3 nucleotides read TGTGCCAGCAGCGCGACAGGGAACTATGGCTACACCTTC. Translation gives CASSATGNYGYTF. The full variable domain, rest sourced from reference TRBV9 and TRBJ1-2, is DSGVTQTPKHLITATGQRVTLRCSPRSGDLSVYWYQQSLDQGLQFLIQYYNGEERAKGNILERFSAQQFPDLHSELNLSSLELGDSALYFCASSATGNYGYTFGSGTRLTVV.